This T cell receptor (beta chain) derives from a study of OX40 agonist ivuxolimab in advanced cancers. The V gene end was trimmed by 4 bases and the J gene end by 8 bases; junction bases not matched to a gene: 9. The CDR3 has 15 amino acids. CDR1 SGHTA and CDR2 FQGNSA come from the germline V gene. A note on this clone: Its antigen is still unknown.

Sequencing was performed with immunoSEQ multiplex PCR; in TCRdb, only in-frame clones are kept and a portion is missing. The sample shows about 34,000 clones, roughly 85% of them seen only once. Study outcomes and limitations: CD4+ T cells averaged fewer expanded clones than CD8+ T cells.

Patients who had autoimmune disease history or got systemic immunosuppression were left out. This chain links TRBV7-2 with TRBJ2-1, with 9 nucleotides matching TRBD1. The receptor comes from an adult with an advanced solid tumor such as melanoma, head and neck, liver or kidney cancer. The specimen comprised CD4+ or CD8+ T cells sorted from blood, sampled in a trial of the OX40 agonist ivuxolimab. Written as DNA, the CDR3 is TGTGCCAGCAGCTCACAGGGGGCAGAAAGGGATGAGCAGTTCTTC. Translation: CASSSQGAERDEQFF.